The present T cell receptor (beta chain) was sequenced within a study of blood T cell repertoires in COVID-19. TCRdb keeps only in-frame clones here, not all; method: immunoSEQ multiplex PCR. Of a few hundred thousand clones detected, more than 85% appear once; the ten largest clones hold just under 3%. Participant ages covered roughly 18 to 90 years across around 25 US areas. Per germline, CDR1 LGHDT and CDR2 YNNKEL (reference sequence). The V gene end was trimmed by 0 bases and the J gene end by 6 bases; junction bases not matched to a gene: 8. The CDR3 spans 17 residues. V usage is TRBV3-1 (or the pseudogene TRBV3-2) and J usage is TRBJ1-6; 7 nucleotides match TRBD1. The specimen was PBMCs or T cells enriched from blood (not recorded which). This TCR derives from a woman under 40 who had recovered from COVID-19. This chain's CDR3 is CASSQDSGGGFNSPLHF. The CDR3 DNA is TGTGCCAGCAGCCAAGATTCAGGGGGTGGCTTTAATTCACCCCTCCACTTT.